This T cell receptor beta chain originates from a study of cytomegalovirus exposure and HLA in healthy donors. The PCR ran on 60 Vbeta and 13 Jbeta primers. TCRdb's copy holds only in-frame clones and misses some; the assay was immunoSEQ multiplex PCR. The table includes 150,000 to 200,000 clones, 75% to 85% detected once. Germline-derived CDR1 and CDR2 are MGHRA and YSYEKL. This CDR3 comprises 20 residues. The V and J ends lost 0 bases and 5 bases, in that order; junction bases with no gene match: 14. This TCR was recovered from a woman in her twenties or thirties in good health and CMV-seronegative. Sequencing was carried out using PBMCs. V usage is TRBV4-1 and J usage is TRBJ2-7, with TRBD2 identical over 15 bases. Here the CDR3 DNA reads TGCGCCAGCAGCCAAGACTACACAGGTGGGTGGACTAGCGGGAGGGACGAGCAGTACTTC. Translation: CASSQDYTGGWTSGRDEQYF.